One sample yielded the 30 T cell receptor beta chains listed below, sequenced in a study of lymphopenia after photon versus proton radiotherapy. The protocol was immunoSEQ multiplex PCR, while the TCRdb copy is restricted to in-frame clones and leaves out a portion. The sample lists approximately 53,000 clones; more than 85% were seen once. This material consisted of peripheral blood, taken from a patient treated with photon-based radiotherapy. Receptors were obtained from a woman in her thirties or forties with cholangiocarcinoma.

This chain links TRBV7-8 with TRBJ2-1, with D perhaps TRBD2 (5 bases). Germline-derived CDR1 and CDR2 are SGHVS and FQNEAQ. The V and J ends lost 5 bases and 9 bases respectively, with 17 bases between them. CDR3 length: 14 residues. For the CDR3, the DNA is TGTGCCAGCAGCCCACCATTGGACTGGGGTGAGCAGTTCTTC. Its translation is CASSPPLDWGEQFF.

This clone occurred once. The V and J genes are TRBV29-1 and TRBJ2-7; D not resolved. Trimming took off 7 bases at V and 5 bases at J, with 18 bases between the two ends. Germline-derived CDR1 and CDR2 are SQVTM and ANQGSEA. This CDR3 has 13 residues. The CDR3 sequence is CSAAGQHSNEQYF. The CDR3 DNA reads TGCAGCGCGGCTGGCCAGCACTCTAACGAGCAGTACTTC.

This clone was observed a few times. CDR3 residues: CASSQRNEQFF. CDR3 in DNA: TGTGCCAGCAGCCAAAGGAATGAGCAGTTCTTC. V gene TRBV7-9 combines with J gene TRBJ2-1; the D is unclear. This CDR3 contains 11 residues. The germline V gene has CDR1 SEHNR and CDR2 FQNEAQ (reference sequence). V was pared by 5 bases and J by 7 bases, with 6 bases between. Full variable domain (outside the CDR3, taken from reference TRBV7-9 and TRBJ2-1): DTGVSQNPRHKITKRGQNVTFRCDPISEHNRLYWYRQTLGQGPEFLTYFQNEAQLEKSRLLSDRFSAERPKGSFSTLEIQRTEQGDSAMYLCASSQRNEQFFGPGTRLTVL.

This sequence joins TRBV6-5 and TRBJ1-1; TRBD1 might be the D (5 bases). V lost 2 bases, J lost 11 bases, and 18 bases lay in between. The CDR3 has 14 residues. From germline, CDR1 is MNHEY and CDR2 SVGAGI. As DNA, the CDR3 is TGTGCCAGCAGTTACATGATAGGGGTAGATTGGGCTTTCTTT. The encoded protein is CASSYMIGVDWAFF.

The chain has TRBV9 and TRBJ2-5; either TRBD1 or TRBD2 may supply D (5 bases each). The CDR3 extends over 15 amino acids. The germline V gene has CDR1 SGDLS and CDR2 YYNGEE. The V and J ends lost 0 bases and 4 bases respectively, with 13 bases between them. CDR3 amino acids: CASSVGPERGETQYF. CDR3 in DNA: TGTGCCAGCAGCGTAGGCCCCGAGAGGGGAGAGACCCAGTACTTC.

The chain links TRBV28 to TRBJ1-5; maybe TRBD1 (6 bases). Germline-derived CDR1 and CDR2 are MDHEN and SYDVKM. The V end was cut by 5 bases, the J end by 8 bases, with 22 bases between. This CDR3 spans 16 amino acids. CDR3 coding DNA: TGTGCCAGCAGTGGTCCAACAGGGCTGACGGGGAAGCCCCAGCATTTT. Protein sequence: CASSGPTGLTGKPQHF.

The rearrangement uses TRBV18 and TRBJ1-5, with 7 nucleotides matching TRBD1. This CDR3 spans 16 amino acids. Germline trimming cut 4 bases from V and 0 bases from J; bases unmatched to any gene: 6. The V gene's germline CDR1 is KGHSH and CDR2 LQKENI. The CDR3 DNA reads TGTGCCAGCTCACAACAGGGGACTCATAGCAATCAGCCCCAGCATTTT. Encoded protein: CASSQQGTHSNQPQHF.

This clone has a single count. The chain has TRBV7-3 and TRBJ1-1; 8 bases align to TRBD1. In germline, CDR1 is SGHTA, CDR2 FQGTGA. The CDR3 sequence is 15 residues long. V shed 0 bases and J 3 bases; nucleotides not matched to a gene: 3. The CDR3, as DNA: TGTGCCAGCAGCTTAACCGCAGGGGGCTACACTGAAGCTTTCTTT. Protein: CASSLTAGGYTEAFF.

A note on this clone: The sample contains more than one DNA sequence encoding this CDR3. The gene calls are TRBV18 and TRBJ2-1; no clear D gene. The CDR3 is made up of 11 amino acids. Germline-derived CDR1 and CDR2 are KGHSH and LQKENI. The ends were cut back, 3 bases at V and 6 bases at J, with 3 bases in the middle. The CDR3: CASSPGNEQFF. CDR3 DNA sequence: TGTGCCAGCTCACCCGGCAATGAGCAGTTCTTC.

The V call is TRBV7-2, the J call TRBJ2-1, with D perhaps matching TRBD2 (6 bases). Germline CDR1 and CDR2: SGHTA and FQGNSA. V was cut by 2 bases and J by 9 bases, with 17 bases left in between. CDR3 length equals 15 residues. Here the CDR3 reads CASSLPGERSAEQFF. CDR3 DNA sequence: TGTGCCAGCAGCTTACCGGGAGAAAGGTCGGCTGAGCAGTTCTTC.

The V gene is TRBV18, the J gene TRBJ1-2; D unclear. The V end lost 0 bases, the J end lost 6 bases, and 11 bases lay between the germline ends. This CDR3 is built from 14 residues. Germline V gene data show CDR1 as KGHSH and CDR2 as LQKENI. The CDR3 reads CASSPPVEVNGYTF. Here the CDR3 DNA reads TGTGCCAGCTCACCACCCGTAGAGGTTAATGGCTACACCTTC.

As concerns this clone: The sample has other DNA sequences that encode this CDR3 too. The chain employs TRBV11-3 and TRBJ2-2; 9 bases line up with TRBD2. This CDR3 spans 14 amino acids. V shed 5 bases and J 4 bases; nucleotides not matched to a gene: 2. Germline V lookup: CDR1 SGHNT, CDR2 YENEEA. Here the CDR3 reads CASSRRGGTGELFF. The CDR3 nucleotides read TGTGCCAGCAGCCGGCGGGGGGGCACCGGGGAGCTGTTTTTT. Combining the CDR3 with reference TRBV11-3 and TRBJ2-2 gives the whole variable domain EAGVVQSPRYKIIEKKQPVAFWCNPISGHNTLYWYLQNLGQGPELLIRYENEEAVDDSQLPKDRFSAERLKGVDSTLKIQPAELGDSAVYLCASSRRGGTGELFFGEGSRLTVL.

The chain uses TRBV2 and TRBJ1-2; D gene uncertain. Germline CDR1 and CDR2: SNHLY and FYNNEI. The V gene lost 3 bases and the J gene lost 4 bases, with 9 bases spanning the gap. The CDR3 extends over 13 amino acids. This CDR3 is CASSDRGIYGYTF. The DNA of the CDR3 is TGTGCCAGCAGTGACCGGGGTATCTATGGCTACACCTTC.

V usage is TRBV27 and J usage is TRBJ1-1, with D possibly matching TRBD1 (6 bases). The CDR3 spans 15 residues. The germline gives CDR1 MNHEY, CDR2 SMNVEV (reference sequence). The V end was cut by 0 bases, the J end by 4 bases, with 12 bases between. This CDR3 is CASSLSAGGGTEAFF. The CDR3 region has the DNA TGTGCCAGCAGTTTATCGGCTGGGGGCGGCACTGAAGCTTTCTTT.

This chain uses TRBV2 with TRBJ1-1, with 7 bases that match TRBD1. Per germline, CDR1 SNHLY and CDR2 FYNNEI. Losses at the gene ends were 6 bases for V and 4 bases for J; bases not matched to a gene: 8. The CDR3 contains 14 residues. The CDR3 nucleotides read TGTGCCAGCAGATTACAGGGGAAGGGCACTGAAGCTTTCTTT. It encodes CASRLQGKGTEAFF.

This rearrangement joins TRBV7-9 to TRBJ2-2; TRBD1 agrees at 7 bases. The CDR3 runs 16 residues. Germline-derived CDR1 and CDR2 are SEHNR and FQNEAQ (reference sequence). V lost 1 base to trimming and J lost 4 bases; unmatched junction nucleotides: 6. The CDR3 sequence is CASSLGTGESTGELFF. Written as DNA, the CDR3 is TGTGCCAGCAGCTTAGGGACAGGAGAGAGCACCGGGGAGCTGTTTTTT.

The CDR3 DNA reads TGTGCCAGCAGCTTACTCCCGGACAGGGCGGAGACCCAGTACTTC. As protein: CASSLLPDRAETQYF. This chain links TRBV7-2 with TRBJ2-5; 8 positions match TRBD1. V trimming: 2 bases; J trimming: 5 bases; junction bases outside the gene matches: 7. The CDR3 loop spans 15 amino acids. CDR1 is SGHTA, CDR2 FQGNSA, per germline.

This rearrangement joins TRBV4-3 to TRBJ2-2; D is ambiguous. Between the trimmed V and J ends, which lost 1 base and 2 bases, there was a span of 5 bases. The CDR3 length is 14 residues. Per the germline V gene, CDR1 is LGHNA and CDR2 is YSLEER. The CDR3 here is CASSQGPNTGELFF. The CDR3 nucleotides read TGCGCCAGCAGCCAAGGGCCCAACACCGGGGAGCTGTTTTTT.

This chain connects TRBV11-2 to TRBJ2-1, with TRBD2 matching over 10 bases. The CDR3 has 15 amino acids. The junction had 7 bases not matched to a gene; V was cut back by 5 bases and J by 6 bases. From germline, CDR1 is SGHAT and CDR2 FQNNGV. In nucleotides, the CDR3 is TGTGCCAGCAGCCAAGCGGGGGGGCGAGTCAATGAGCAGTTCTTC. It encodes CASSQAGGRVNEQFF.

The chain employs TRBV2 and TRBJ2-5; 8 bases match TRBD2. The CDR3 covers 15 residues. Germline values: CDR1 SNHLY, CDR2 FYNNEI. Trimming took 4 bases from V and 2 from J; bases not matched to a gene: 6. CDR3 protein: CASSGELAEQETQYF. In DNA, the CDR3 is TGTGCCAGCAGTGGGGAACTAGCGGAACAAGAGACCCAGTACTTC.

The chain joins TRBV5-1 to TRBJ2-1; D is undetermined. The CDR3 is 15 residues long. Trimming took 2 bases from V and 4 from J, leaving 13 bases between them. Per germline, CDR1 SGHRS and CDR2 YFSETQ. CDR3 coding DNA: TGCGCCAGCAGCTTTGTGGGAAGCGAATACAATGAGCAGTTCTTC. Translating gives CASSFVGSEYNEQFF. The whole variable domain, remainder taken from reference TRBV5-1 and TRBJ2-1, is KAGVTQTPRYLIKTRGQQVTLSCSPISGHRSVSWYQQTPGQGLQFLFEYFSETQRNKGNFPGRFSGRQFSNSRSEMNVSTLELGDSALYLCASSFVGSEYNEQFFGPGTRLTVL.

This clone was recorded only once. CDR3 amino acids: CASSFGREVNTEAFF. The CDR3, as DNA: TGTGCCAGCAGCTTTGGCAGGGAGGTCAACACTGAAGCTTTCTTT. This sequence joins TRBV7-9 and TRBJ1-1; a weak D match, TRBD1 (5 bases). Germline CDR1 SEHNR, CDR2 FQNEAQ (reference sequence). The ends were cut back, 3 bases at V and 2 bases at J, with 13 bases in the middle. This CDR3 contains 15 residues. Complete variable domain (other parts from reference TRBV7-9 and TRBJ1-1): DTGVSQNPRHKITKRGQNVTFRCDPISEHNRLYWYRQTLGQGPEFLTYFQNEAQLEKSRLLSDRFSAERPKGSFSTLEIQRTEQGDSAMYLCASSFGREVNTEAFFGQGTRLTVV.

CDR3 in DNA: TGTGCCAGCAGCTTCGGTGTTACAACCTACGAGCAGTACTTC. Translation gives CASSFGVTTYEQYF. The chain uses TRBV7-6 and TRBJ2-7; D uncertain. Germline values: CDR1 SGHVS, CDR2 FNYEAQ. The length of the CDR3 is 14 residues. The V and J ends lost 3 bases and 2 bases respectively, with 11 bases between them.

The chain couples TRBV9 to TRBJ2-2; a weak D match, TRBD2 (6 bases). Germline-derived CDR1 and CDR2 are SGDLS and YYNGEE. This CDR3 region has 15 residues. Between the trimmed V and J ends, which lost 0 bases and 6 bases, there was a span of 12 bases. CDR3 residues: CASSVVDSGAGELFF. CDR3 DNA: TGTGCCAGCAGCGTAGTGGATAGCGGCGCCGGGGAGCTGTTTTTT.

Only one count was recorded for this clone. The rearrangement joins TRBV19 to TRBJ2-5; D is ambiguous. The CDR3 runs 10 residues. Trimming took 5 bases from V and 4 from J, leaving 2 bases between them. Germline CDR1 reads LNHDA; CDR2 reads SQIVND (reference sequence). CDR3 protein: CASSPETQYF. The CDR3 coding sequence is TGTGCCAGTAGTCCAGAGACCCAGTACTTC.

DNA of the CDR3: TGTGCCAGCAGCACGGGACAGGGAATCTCCTACGAGCAGTACTTC. Translated: CASSTGQGISYEQYF. This chain connects TRBV7-9 to TRBJ2-7, with 9 bases lining up with TRBD1. V gave up 5 bases and J gave up 0 bases; unmatched junction bases: 5. Germline assignment: CDR1 SEHNR and CDR2 FQNEAQ (reference sequence). The CDR3 is made up of 15 amino acids.

This clone showed up just once. The chain uses TRBV4-3 and TRBJ1-1; TRBD1 matches 9 bases. Germline V gene sequence: CDR1 LGHNA, CDR2 YSLEER. The trim removed 4 bases at V and 8 bases at J, leaving 8 bases unmatched. This CDR3 has 14 amino acids. The DNA of the CDR3 is TGCGCCAGCAGCCGAGGGACAGGGTCTTGGGAAGCTTTCTTT. Encoded protein: CASSRGTGSWEAFF.

The J gene is TRBJ2-2, the V gene TRBV6-5; D not resolved. Germline-derived CDR1 and CDR2 are MNHEY and SVGAGI. Trimming removed 2 bases from V and 0 bases from J, with 10 bases in between. The CDR3 totals 16 residues. The CDR3 DNA sequence: TGTGCCAGCAGTTACCGACGGTACGCGAACACCGGGGAGCTGTTTTTT. Translated, it gives CASSYRRYANTGELFF.

The chain links TRBV13 to TRBJ2-7; a weak D match, TRBD1 (6 bases). The CDR3 covers 17 residues. Germline CDR1 and CDR2: PRHDT and FYEKMQ (reference sequence). V gave up 5 bases and J gave up 7 bases, with 27 bases separating them. CDR3 nucleotides: TGTGCCAGCAGCCAGGCAGGTATCGATCAGGGGCGGATAGAGCAGTACTTC. This encodes CASSQAGIDQGRIEQYF.

The V gene is TRBV2, the J gene TRBJ1-5; D gene uncertain. CDR3 length: 15 residues. CDR1 and CDR2 from the germline V gene are SNHLY and FYNNEI. The V end was cut by 4 bases, the J end by 8 bases, with 18 bases between. CDR3 in DNA: TGTGCCAGCAGTGCCCGGGATCTTCAATGGAAGCCCCAGCATTTT. It specifies CASSARDLQWKPQHF.